This is a list of T cell receptor beta chains from one sample in a study of T-cell reconstitution after alpha-beta-depleted transplantation in children. TCRdb re-called the PCR reads with MiXCR, one entry per CDR3 protein. The data show some 200,000 distinct CDR3 sequences, roughly 9% seen once. Sequenced here: PBMCs from the stem cell graft donor, sampled from the stem cell graft. Receptors originate from a human donor who donated a stem cell graft to a child with acute lymphoblastic leukemia. CDR3s include the opening cysteine and the closing phenylalanine or tryptophan. The D gene is left open where the match is weak. For some rows the clone size is stated as once, few or many, or as a class when expanded; others skip it.

many	TRBV4-3	TRBJ1-4	-	CASSQDLPITDYEKLFF	TGCGCCAGCAGCCAAGATCTCCCGATCACGGATTATGAAAAACTGTTTTTT
few	TRBV7-9	TRBJ1-2	-	CASSLVLRNYGYTF	TGTGCCAGCAGCTTAGTCCTAAGGAACTATGGCTACACCTTC
few	TRBV5-5	TRBJ1-5	-	CASSLGDVSQPQHF	TGTGCCAGCAGCTTGGGGGACGTAAGTCAGCCCCAGCATTTT
few	TRBV25-1	TRBJ2-6	TRBD1	CASSKGQGAPGANVLTF	TGTGCCAGCAGTAAAGGACAGGGGGCGCCTGGGGCCAACGTCCTGACTTTC
-	TRBV5-1	TRBJ1-1	TRBD1	CASKTGTGSTEAFF	TGCGCCAGTAAGACCGGGACAGGAAGCACTGAAGCTTTCTTT
-	TRBV3-1	TRBJ1-1	TRBD1	CASSQNRGRGTEAFF	TGTGCCAGCAGCCAGAACAGGGGGCGAGGTACTGAAGCTTTCTTT
-	TRBV20-1	TRBJ1-2	-	CSARDKEFIGYGYTF	TGCAGTGCTAGAGATAAGGAATTTATAGGCTATGGCTACACCTTC
-	TRBV20-1	TRBJ1-4	-	CSAGPNEKLFF	TGCAGTGCTGGTCCAAATGAAAAACTGTTTTTT
few	TRBV12-3/TRBV12-4	TRBJ1-6	-	CASSFREANSPLHF	TGTGCCAGCAGTTTTAGGGAAGCAAATTCACCCCTCCACTTT
many	TRBV6-5	TRBJ1-4	-	CASSTPGVNEKLFF	TGTGCCAGCAGTACCCCAGGGGTTAATGAAAAACTGTTTTTT